This TCR beta chain was sequenced during a study of cytomegalovirus exposure and HLA in healthy donors. CDR3 length: 13 amino acids. Germline CDR1 is SNHLY and CDR2 is FYNNEI. Remarks on this clone: Its antigen is not identified.

Amplification used 60 Vbeta primers and 13 Jbeta primers. Sequencing used immunoSEQ multiplex PCR; TCRdb keeps in-frame clones, though not all of them. Of roughly 160,000 clones detected, about 76% appear once; the ten largest clones hold about 5.4%. Notes on the study in general: Cytomegalovirus-associated TCR beta chains were listed, numbering 150 to 200. 87-base-pair reads could not separate some V segments, including TRBV6-2 and TRBV6-3. TCR beta chain V- and J-gene trimming was linked, in a later analysis, to a missense variant in DCLRE1C.

The chain is built from TRBV2 and TRBJ2-5; no clear D gene. With the DNA end fitting TRBJ2-7 better, the J assignment may be wrong. Sequencing was carried out using PBMCs. This clonotype originated in a woman aged 18 to 35 in good health and CMV-seropositive. The CDR3 here is CASTRVGYDEQYF. The CDR3 DNA sequence: TGTGCCAGCACCAGAGTCGGGTACGACGAGCAGTACTTC.